This T cell receptor (beta chain) was observed in a study of T cell changes during pregnancy in multiple sclerosis. Germline V gene lookup returns CDR1 SQVTM and CDR2 ANQGSEA. The ends lost 4 bases at V and 2 bases at J; junction bases unmatched: 4. The CDR3 has 13 residues. Produced via immunoSEQ multiplex PCR; TCRdb's table is partial and in-frame only. There are 85,000 to 90,000 clones in the sample; approximately 95% occur only once, and less than 2% lies in the top ten. The chain joins TRBV29-1 to TRBJ2-5, with TRBD1 matching 7 bases. The specimen was peripheral blood, collected after pregnancy. The receptor was isolated from a female donor in good health, enrolled as a control in a pregnancy study. This CDR3 is CSVVRGLQETQYF. CDR3 DNA: TGCAGCGTTGTTAGGGGGCTTCAAGAGACCCAGTACTTC.